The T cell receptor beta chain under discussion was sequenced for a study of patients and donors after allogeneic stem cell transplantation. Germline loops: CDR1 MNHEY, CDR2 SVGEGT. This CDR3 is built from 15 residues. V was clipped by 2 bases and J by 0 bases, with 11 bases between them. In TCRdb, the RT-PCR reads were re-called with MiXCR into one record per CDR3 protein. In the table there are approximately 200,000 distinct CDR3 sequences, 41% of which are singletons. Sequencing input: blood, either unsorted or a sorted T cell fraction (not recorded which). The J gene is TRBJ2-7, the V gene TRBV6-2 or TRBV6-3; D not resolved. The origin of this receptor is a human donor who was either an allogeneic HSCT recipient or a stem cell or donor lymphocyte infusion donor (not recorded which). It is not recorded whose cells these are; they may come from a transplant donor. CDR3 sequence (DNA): TGTGCCAGCAGTTACGGCTATCCCAGCTCCTACGAGCAGTACTTC. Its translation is CASSYGYPSSYEQYF.